This T cell receptor (beta chain) was observed in a study of molecular identifiers for immune sequencing clone quantification. For the study at large: In replicates, RNA from about 21,000 or 97,000 naive CD8 cells was split five ways, four sequenced.

Comment on this clonotype: The target antigen is unknown. A much larger clonotype is one base distant, so this may be a read error.

Germline loops: CDR1 SGHTA, CDR2 FQGNSA. The CDR3 length is 16 residues. TCRdb passed the PCR reads through MiXCR, listing each CDR3 protein once. The sample has about 500,000 distinct CDR3 sequences; about a fifth are singletons. General study findings and limits: Clonotypes topping 20 RNA copies carried over 99% of effector molecules but under 1% of naive ones. Shared barcodes on identical TCR molecules could underestimate the sizes of highly expanded clones.

The chain carries TRBV7-2 and TRBJ2-7; 7 bases map to TRBD2. Sequenced input: naive CD8+ T cells from blood, with Jurkat cell RNA spiked in. Stated subset: FACS-sorted CD8+CD4-CCR7+CD45RA+ naive T cells. The sequence was obtained from a human donor in good health. Some libraries in this study had Jurkat cell RNA spiked in. CDR3 region: CASSLARGLSSYEQHF. Written as DNA, the CDR3 is TGTGCCAGCAGCTTAGCGCGGGGGTTGAGCTCCTACGAGCAGCACTTC.